The entry that follows covers one T cell receptor beta chain sequence. Allocation to cohorts depended on clinical history reported by the participants. Symptom resolution, clearance, or two negative PCRs marked the recovered donors of Cohort 3. The method was immunoSEQ multiplex PCR; TCRdb's version includes in-frame clones alone and lacks a portion of them. The table records under 200,000 clones, around 80% of them present only once. These data originate in a study of blood T cell repertoires in COVID-19. At the level of the study: Researchers got acute and convalescent COVID-19 samples from the United States, Italy and Spain. Sample material is recorded as cDNA or gDNA derived from T cells, B-cell-depleted T cells, or PBMCs.

This TCR came from a woman aged 55-75 years who had recovered from COVID-19. Sequencing used PBMCs or T cells enriched from blood (not recorded which).

CDR3 nucleotide sequence: TGTGCCAGCAGAGCCGGGACAGGGGGCTTCGGAAGCAATCAGCCCCAGCATTTT. This encodes CASRAGTGGFGSNQPQHF. V usage is TRBV2 and J usage is TRBJ1-5; 12 bases are a match to TRBD1. Germline loops: CDR1 SNHLY, CDR2 FYNNEI. Losses at the gene ends were 6 bases for V and 1 base for J; bases not matched to a gene: 10. The CDR3 loop spans 18 amino acids.